This TCR beta chain originates from a study of vaccination effects on CD4 cells after COVID-19. Whole-study findings and limits: Late in the post-vaccination period, infection-induced and vaccine-induced clones underwent marked clonal contraction.

Sequencing was performed with immunoSEQ multiplex PCR; in TCRdb, only in-frame clones are kept and a portion is missing. The sample includes around 45,000 clones, about 80% of them seen just once. ViraFEST assay sequencing came after antigen-specific CD4+ T cells were expanded with viral peptide pools. Cultured cells yielded isolated CD4+ T cells after around 10 days. None of the vaccinated had previously contracted SARS-CoV-2, and their nucleocapsid antibodies tested negative. PBMC cultures contained two million cells per well, about 11 IU/ml IL-2 and around 9.9 ug/ml peptides. In the case of this clone: Its specificity is unknown.

The sequences come from CD4+ T cells from PBMCs cultured with SARS-CoV-2 spike peptides, collected before COVID-19 vaccination. The clonotype was recovered from a human donor who received a COVID-19 vaccine.

The CDR3 DNA follows: TGCGCCAGCAGCCAAGGGCGGCGAAACGAAAAACTGTTTTTT. This gives the protein CASSQGRRNEKLFF. The chain uses TRBV4-3 and TRBJ1-4; D is undetermined. This CDR3 has 14 residues. Trimming removed 1 base at V and 8 bases at J, with 11 bases between. Looked up from germline, CDR1 is LGHNA and CDR2 is YSLEER.